Sequencing of this T cell receptor (beta chain) was carried out in a study of shared clonotypes between healthy human individuals. Study summary: A couple of women and three men aged 18 to 49 made up the donors.

Adults of Caucasian background living in Nashville, Tennessee made up all donors. Study-wide points: With few donors, the genetic and exposure-history diversity represented was limited.

Worth noting for this clone: Its antigen remains unknown.

Germline-derived CDR1 and CDR2 are SGHRS and YFSETQ. The CDR3 loop spans 14 amino acids. V dropped 4 bases and J dropped 1 base, with 11 bases sitting between them. Once extracted for a subset, genomic DNA was divided evenly among several immunoSEQ plates. Sequenced by immunoSEQ multiplex PCR; TCRdb stores in-frame clones only, minus some. Here the sample spans 500,000 to 650,000 clones, around three quarters being singletons. The chain carries TRBV5-1 and TRBJ1-1; D gene ambiguous. The receptor was derived from a woman between 40 and 55 years old in good health. Some clones in this sample may be carry-over from other donors' samples. Source material: PBMCs. The CDR3 nucleotides read TGCGCCAGCAGCCCTGTGACGGGGAACACTGAAGCTTTCTTT. It translates to CASSPVTGNTEAFF.